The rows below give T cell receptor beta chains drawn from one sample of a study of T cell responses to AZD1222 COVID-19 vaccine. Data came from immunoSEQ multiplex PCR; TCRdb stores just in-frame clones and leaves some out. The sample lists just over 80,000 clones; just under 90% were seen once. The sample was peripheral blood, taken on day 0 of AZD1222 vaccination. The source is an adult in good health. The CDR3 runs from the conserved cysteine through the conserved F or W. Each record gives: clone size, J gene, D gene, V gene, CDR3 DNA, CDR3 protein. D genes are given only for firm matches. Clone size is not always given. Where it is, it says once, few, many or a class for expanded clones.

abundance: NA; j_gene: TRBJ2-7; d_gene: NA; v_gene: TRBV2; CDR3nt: TGTGCCAGCAGTTCCGGAGCCGGCCAGGCGTACGAGCAGTACTTC; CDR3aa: CASSSGAGQAYEQYF
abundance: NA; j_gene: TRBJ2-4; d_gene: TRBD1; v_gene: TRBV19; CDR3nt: TGTGCCAGTAGTCCCCGACAGGGCGGCAAAAACATTCAGTACTTC; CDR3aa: CASSPRQGGKNIQYF
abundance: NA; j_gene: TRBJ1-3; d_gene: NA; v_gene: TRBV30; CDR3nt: TGTGCCTGGAGTGTACTAGGGGGAGCTGGAAACACCATATATTTT; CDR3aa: CAWSVLGGAGNTIYF
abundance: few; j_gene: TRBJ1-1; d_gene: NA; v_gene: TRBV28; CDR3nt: TGTGCCAGCAGTTTTAAGGGATATTCTGAAGCTTTCTTT; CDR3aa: CASSFKGYSEAFF
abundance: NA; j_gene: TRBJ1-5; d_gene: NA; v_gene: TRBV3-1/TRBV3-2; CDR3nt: TGTGCCAGCAGCCAAGAGGGGAAGCCCCAGCATTTT; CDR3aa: CASSQEGKPQHF
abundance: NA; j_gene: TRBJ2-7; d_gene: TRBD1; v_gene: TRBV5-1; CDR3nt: TGCGCCAGCAGTTCGGGACAGGGCCCCGAGCAGTACTTC; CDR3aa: CASSSGQGPEQYF
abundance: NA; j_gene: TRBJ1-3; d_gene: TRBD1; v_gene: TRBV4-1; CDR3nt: TGCGCCAGCAGCCAAGATCAGGGGGCGTACTCTGGAAACACCATATATTTT; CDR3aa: CASSQDQGAYSGNTIYF
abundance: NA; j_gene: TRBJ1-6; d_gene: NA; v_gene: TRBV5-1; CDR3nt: TGCGCCAGCAGCTTGGATGGGCAGGGGCTGGGTTCACCCCTCCACTTT; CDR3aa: CASSLDGQGLGSPLHF
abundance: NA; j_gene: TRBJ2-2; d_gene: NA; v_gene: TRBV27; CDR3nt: TGTGCCAGCAGTTTATCGGTGCCGGGCCCACCCACCGGGGAGCTGTTTTTT; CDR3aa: CASSLSVPGPPTGELFF
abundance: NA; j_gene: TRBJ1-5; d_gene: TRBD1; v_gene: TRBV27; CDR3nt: TGTGCCAGCAGGGAAATAGGGGGCGGGAGCAATCAGCCCCAGCATTTT; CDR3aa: CASREIGGGSNQPQHF
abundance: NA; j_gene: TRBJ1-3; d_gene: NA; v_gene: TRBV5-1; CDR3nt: TGCGCCAGCAGCTTGGAGGGAAACTCTGGAAACACCATATATTTT; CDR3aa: CASSLEGNSGNTIYF
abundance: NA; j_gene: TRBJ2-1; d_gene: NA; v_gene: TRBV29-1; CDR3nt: TGCAGCGTTGGAGAGGGGGGGCGCTACAATGAGCAGTTCTTC; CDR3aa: CSVGEGGRYNEQFF
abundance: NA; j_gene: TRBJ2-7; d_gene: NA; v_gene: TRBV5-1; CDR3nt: TGCGCCAGCAGCTTTGGGGGCGGGGACTCATACTCCTACGAGCAGTACTTC; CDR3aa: CASSFGGGDSYSYEQYF
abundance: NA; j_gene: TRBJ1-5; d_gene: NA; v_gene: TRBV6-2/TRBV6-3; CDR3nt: TGTGCCAGCAGTTGGGGGGCCAGCAATCAGCCCCAGCATTTT; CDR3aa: CASSWGASNQPQHF
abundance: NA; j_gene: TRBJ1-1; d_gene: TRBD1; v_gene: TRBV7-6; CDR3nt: TGTGCCAGCAGCAGTGGGACAGGGGGCTTTACTGAAGCTTTCTTT; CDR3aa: CASSSGTGGFTEAFF
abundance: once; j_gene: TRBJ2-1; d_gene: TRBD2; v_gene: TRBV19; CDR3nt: TGTGCCAGTAGTCCCACCCCTTTCGCTAGCGGGGGCCATGAGCAGTTCTTC; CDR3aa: CASSPTPFASGGHEQFF
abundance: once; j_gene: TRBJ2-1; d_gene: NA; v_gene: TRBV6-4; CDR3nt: TGTGCCAGCAGTGAAGTATCCGGGGCCGCCAATGAGCAGTTCTTC; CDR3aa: CASSEVSGAANEQFF
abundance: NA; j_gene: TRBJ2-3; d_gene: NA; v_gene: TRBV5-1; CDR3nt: TGCGCCAGCAGCATCCCAGGGAGGGATACGCAGTATTTT; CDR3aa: CASSIPGRDTQYF
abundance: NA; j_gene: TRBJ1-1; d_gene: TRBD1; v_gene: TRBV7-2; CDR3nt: TGTGCCAGCAGAGGGGGCAGGAGGGACACTGAAGCTTTCTTT; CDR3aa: CASRGGRRDTEAFF
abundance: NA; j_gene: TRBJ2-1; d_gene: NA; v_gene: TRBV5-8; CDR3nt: TGTGCCAGCAGCTTTACAGGGACCGTCTACAATGAGCAGTTCTTC; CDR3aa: CASSFTGTVYNEQFF
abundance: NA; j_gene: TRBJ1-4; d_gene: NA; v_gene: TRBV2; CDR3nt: TGTGCCAGCAGTGAACGGGGACACCTTCATGAAAAACTGTTTTTT; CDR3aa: CASSERGHLHEKLFF
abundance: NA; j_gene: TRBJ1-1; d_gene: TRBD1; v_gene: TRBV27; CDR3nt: TGTGCCAGCAGTTTAGGTGGGACGACAGGGGGGAACACTGAAGCTTTCTTT; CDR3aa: CASSLGGTTGGNTEAFF
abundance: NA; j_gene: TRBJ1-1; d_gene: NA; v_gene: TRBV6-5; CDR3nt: TGTGCCAGCAGTTACTCGGCGGCCAGAAGAAACACTGAAGCTTTCTTT; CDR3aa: CASSYSAARRNTEAFF
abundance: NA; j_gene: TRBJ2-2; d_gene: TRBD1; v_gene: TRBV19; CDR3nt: TGTGCCAGTAGGGACAGGGAGAACACCGGGGAGCTGTTTTTT; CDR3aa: CASRDRENTGELFF
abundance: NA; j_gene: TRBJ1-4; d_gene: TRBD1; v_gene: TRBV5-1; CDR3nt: TGCGCCAGCAGCCGACTTTCAGGACAGGTTAATGAAAAACTGTTTTTT; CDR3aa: CASSRLSGQVNEKLFF
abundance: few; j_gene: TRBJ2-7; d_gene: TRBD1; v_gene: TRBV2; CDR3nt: TGTGCCAGCATCCACGAGGGACAGGGGGGATCCTACGAGCAGTACTTC; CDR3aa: CASIHEGQGGSYEQYF
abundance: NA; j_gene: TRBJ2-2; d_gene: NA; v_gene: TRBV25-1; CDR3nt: TGTGCCAGCAGCGCAGTGATGAACACCGGGGAGCTGTTTTTT; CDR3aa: CASSAVMNTGELFF
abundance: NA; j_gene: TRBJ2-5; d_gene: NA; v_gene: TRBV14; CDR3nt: TGTGCCAGCAGCCAAGGGGGGGCCTGGGGGACCCAGTACTTC; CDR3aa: CASSQGGAWGTQYF
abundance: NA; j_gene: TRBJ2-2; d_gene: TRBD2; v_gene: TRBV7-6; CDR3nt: TGTGCCAGCAGCTTACCAAGCGGGGGGGCCAACACCGGGGAGCTGTTTTTT; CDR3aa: CASSLPSGGANTGELFF
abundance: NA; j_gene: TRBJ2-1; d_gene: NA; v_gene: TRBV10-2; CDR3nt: TGCGCCAGCAGTGTGGACGGGAGCTCCTACAATGAGCAGTTCTTC; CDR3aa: CASSVDGSSYNEQFF
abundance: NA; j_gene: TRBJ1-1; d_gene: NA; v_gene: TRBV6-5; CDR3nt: TGTGCCAGCAGTTCATGGACAGAAAAGTTCACTGAAGCTTTCTTT; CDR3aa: CASSSWTEKFTEAFF
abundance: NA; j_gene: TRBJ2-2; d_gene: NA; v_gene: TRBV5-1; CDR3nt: TGCGCCAGCAGCTTGGATCCGGGGGTCACCGGGGAGCTGTTTTTT; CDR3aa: CASSLDPGVTGELFF
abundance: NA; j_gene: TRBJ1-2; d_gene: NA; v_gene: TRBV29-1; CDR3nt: TGCAGCGTAAATTCCGGGACACCGGGGGCCTTATACACCTTC; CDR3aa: CSVNSGTPGALYTF
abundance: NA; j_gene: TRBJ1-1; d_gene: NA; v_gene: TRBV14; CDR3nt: TGTGCCAGCAGCCTCCTGGGGTTGAACACTGAAGCTTTCTTT; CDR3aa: CASSLLGLNTEAFF
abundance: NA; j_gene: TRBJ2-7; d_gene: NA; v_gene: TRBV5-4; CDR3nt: TGTGCCAGCAGCTCGGGCCCGGGGAGCGAGTACTTC; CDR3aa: CASSSGPGSEYF
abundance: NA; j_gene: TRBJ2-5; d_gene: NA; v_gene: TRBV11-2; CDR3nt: TGTGCCAGCAGCTTAGAAGGTGTTTGGCGGTGGGAGACCCAGTACTTC; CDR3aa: CASSLEGVWRWETQYF
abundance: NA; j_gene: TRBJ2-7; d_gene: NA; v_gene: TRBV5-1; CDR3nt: TGCGCCAGCAGCCTCGGGGGTACGTGGGAGCAGTACTTC; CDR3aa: CASSLGGTWEQYF
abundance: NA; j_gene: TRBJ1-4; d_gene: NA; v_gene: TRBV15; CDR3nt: TGTGCCACCAGGAGGGGCCCCGGGGAAAAACTGTTTTTT; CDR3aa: CATRRGPGEKLFF
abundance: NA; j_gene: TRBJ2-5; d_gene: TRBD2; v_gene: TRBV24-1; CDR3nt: TGTGCCACCAGTGGACTAGCGGGGGGTGAGACCCAGTACTTC; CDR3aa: CATSGLAGGETQYF
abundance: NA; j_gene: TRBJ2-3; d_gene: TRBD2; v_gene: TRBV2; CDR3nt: TGTGCCAGCAGTGAGACTAGCGGGGTTGCAGATACGCAGTATTTT; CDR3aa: CASSETSGVADTQYF
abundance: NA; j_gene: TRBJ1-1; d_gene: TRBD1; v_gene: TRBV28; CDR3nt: TGTGCCAGCAGTTTAGCCTATGGACAGGGTTTCACTGAAGCTTTCTTT; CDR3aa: CASSLAYGQGFTEAFF
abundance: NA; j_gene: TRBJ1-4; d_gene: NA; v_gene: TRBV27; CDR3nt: TGTGCCAGCAGTCCCCACCCAACTAATGAAAAACTGTTTTTT; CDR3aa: CASSPHPTNEKLFF
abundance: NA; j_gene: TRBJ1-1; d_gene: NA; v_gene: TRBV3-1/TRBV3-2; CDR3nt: TGTGCCAGCAGCCAAAATTCTCCTAGGAGGAACACTGAAGCTTTCTTT; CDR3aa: CASSQNSPRRNTEAFF
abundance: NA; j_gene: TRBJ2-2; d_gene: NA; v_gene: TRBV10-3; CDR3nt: TGTGCCATCAGTGGGGTTTTCTCCACCGGGGAGCTGTTTTTT; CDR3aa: CAISGVFSTGELFF
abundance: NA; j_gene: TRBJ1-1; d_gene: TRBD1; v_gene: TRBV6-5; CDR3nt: TGTGCCAGCAGTTACTTGCAGGGGGCGACTGAAGCTTTCTTT; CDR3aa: CASSYLQGATEAFF
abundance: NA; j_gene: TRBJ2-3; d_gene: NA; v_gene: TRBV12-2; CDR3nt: TGTGCAAGTCGGACGGCGGGGGGCCGCACAGATACGCAGTATTTT; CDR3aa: CASRTAGGRTDTQYF
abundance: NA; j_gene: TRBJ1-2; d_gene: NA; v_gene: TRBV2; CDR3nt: TGTGCCAGCAGTTCTAGACAATCCTATGGCTACACCTTC; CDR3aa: CASSSRQSYGYTF
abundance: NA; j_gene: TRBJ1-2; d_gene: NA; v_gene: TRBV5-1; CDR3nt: TGCGCCAGCAGCCTGTTGGGGAAAGGCTACACCTTC; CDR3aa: CASSLLGKGYTF
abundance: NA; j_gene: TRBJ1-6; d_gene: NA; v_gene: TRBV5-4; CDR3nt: TGTGCCAGCAGCTTGACGGGCTCCTATAATTCACCCCTCCACTTT; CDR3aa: CASSLTGSYNSPLHF
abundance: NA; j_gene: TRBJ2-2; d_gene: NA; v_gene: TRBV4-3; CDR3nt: TGCGCCAGCAGCCGAGAGACAGGGAACACCGGGGAGCTGTTTTTT; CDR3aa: CASSRETGNTGELFF
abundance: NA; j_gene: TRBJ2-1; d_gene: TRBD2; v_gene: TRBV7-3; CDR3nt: TGTGCCAGCAGCTCTAGCGGGGGCCACAATGAGCAGTTCTTC; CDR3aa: CASSSSGGHNEQFF
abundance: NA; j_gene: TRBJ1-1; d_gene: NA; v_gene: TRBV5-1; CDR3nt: TGCGCCAGCAGCTTGGGTTCCAGGGGGAACACTGAAGCTTTCTTT; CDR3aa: CASSLGSRGNTEAFF
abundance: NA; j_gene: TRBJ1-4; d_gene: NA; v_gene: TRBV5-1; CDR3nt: TGCGCCAGCAGCACGCAGGGTAGAGATGAAAAACTGTTTTTT; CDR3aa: CASSTQGRDEKLFF
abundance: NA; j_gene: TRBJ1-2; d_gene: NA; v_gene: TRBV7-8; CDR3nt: TGTGCCAGCAGCTCGACAAGAGATAACTATGGCTACACCTTC; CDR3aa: CASSSTRDNYGYTF
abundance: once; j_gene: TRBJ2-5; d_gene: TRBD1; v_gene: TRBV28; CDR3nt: TGTGCCAGCAGTTTCGGACAGGGAAGGGAGACCCAGTACTTC; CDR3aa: CASSFGQGRETQYF
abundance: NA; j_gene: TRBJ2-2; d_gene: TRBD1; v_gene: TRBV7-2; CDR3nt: TGTGCCAGCAGCTTTGGGACAGGGGGAAAGATCGGGGAGCTGTTTTTT; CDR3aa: CASSFGTGGKIGELFF
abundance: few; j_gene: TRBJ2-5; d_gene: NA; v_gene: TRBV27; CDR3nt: TGTGCCAGCAGTCTTAGGTCCCTATCCAGGGGACCCCCGACCCAGTACTTC; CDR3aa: CASSLRSLSRGPPTQYF
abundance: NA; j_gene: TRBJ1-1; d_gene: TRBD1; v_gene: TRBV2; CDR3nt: TGTGCCTGCAGGGCAGGGGGCAATTTGAACACTGAAGCTTTCTTT; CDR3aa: CACRAGGNLNTEAFF
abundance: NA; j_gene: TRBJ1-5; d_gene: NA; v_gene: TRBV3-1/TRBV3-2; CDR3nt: TGTGCCAGCAGCCCGGGGATTCTCAATCAGCCCCAGCATTTT; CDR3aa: CASSPGILNQPQHF
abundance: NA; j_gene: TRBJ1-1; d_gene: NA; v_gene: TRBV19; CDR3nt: TGTGCCAGCCGGGGGGGGTGGACTGAAGCTTTCTTT; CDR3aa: CASRGGWTEAFF